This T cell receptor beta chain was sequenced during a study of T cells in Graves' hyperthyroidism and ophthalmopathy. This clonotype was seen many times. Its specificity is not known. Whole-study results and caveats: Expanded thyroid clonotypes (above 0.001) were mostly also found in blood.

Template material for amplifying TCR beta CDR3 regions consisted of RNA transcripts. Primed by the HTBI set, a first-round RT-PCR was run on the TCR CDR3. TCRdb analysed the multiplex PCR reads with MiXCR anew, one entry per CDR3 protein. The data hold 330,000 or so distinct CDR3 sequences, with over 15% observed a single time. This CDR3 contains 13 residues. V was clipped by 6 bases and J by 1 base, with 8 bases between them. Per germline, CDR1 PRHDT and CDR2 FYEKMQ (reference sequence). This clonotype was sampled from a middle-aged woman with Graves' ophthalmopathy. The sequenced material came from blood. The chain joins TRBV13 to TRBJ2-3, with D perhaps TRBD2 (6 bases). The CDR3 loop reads CASRGGRTDTQYF. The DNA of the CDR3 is TGTGCCAGCAGGGGAGGACGCACAGATACGCAGTATTTT.